This TCR beta chain was profiled in a study of Ad26.COV2.S vaccination and SARS-CoV-2 variants. This CDR3 region has 16 residues. From germline, CDR1 is SGDLS and CDR2 YYNGEE. The V segment lost 2 bases and the J segment 4 bases; nucleotides outside the gene matches: 8. Generated by immunoSEQ multiplex PCR, the TCRdb table keeps only in-frame clones and is missing some. The sample lists 350,000 to 550,000 clones, 80% to 90% occurring once. Treatment of the sample: roughly 20 received Ad26.COV2.S at low or high dose, single or two shots; several received placebo; per-sample allocation not given. Repertoires come from day 63 after the first vaccine or placebo injection.

The sequencing here drew on peripheral blood, taken in a trial of Ad26.COV2.S vaccine versus placebo. This chain uses TRBV9 with TRBJ2-1; 8 nucleotides agree with TRBD2. The TCR was taken from a person between 18 and 60 years old who received the Ad26.COV2.S COVID-19 vaccine or a placebo. The CDR3 coding sequence is TGTGCCAGCAGCGTTCAGGGCGGGAGGACGTACAATGAGCAGTTCTTC. It encodes CASSVQGGRTYNEQFF.